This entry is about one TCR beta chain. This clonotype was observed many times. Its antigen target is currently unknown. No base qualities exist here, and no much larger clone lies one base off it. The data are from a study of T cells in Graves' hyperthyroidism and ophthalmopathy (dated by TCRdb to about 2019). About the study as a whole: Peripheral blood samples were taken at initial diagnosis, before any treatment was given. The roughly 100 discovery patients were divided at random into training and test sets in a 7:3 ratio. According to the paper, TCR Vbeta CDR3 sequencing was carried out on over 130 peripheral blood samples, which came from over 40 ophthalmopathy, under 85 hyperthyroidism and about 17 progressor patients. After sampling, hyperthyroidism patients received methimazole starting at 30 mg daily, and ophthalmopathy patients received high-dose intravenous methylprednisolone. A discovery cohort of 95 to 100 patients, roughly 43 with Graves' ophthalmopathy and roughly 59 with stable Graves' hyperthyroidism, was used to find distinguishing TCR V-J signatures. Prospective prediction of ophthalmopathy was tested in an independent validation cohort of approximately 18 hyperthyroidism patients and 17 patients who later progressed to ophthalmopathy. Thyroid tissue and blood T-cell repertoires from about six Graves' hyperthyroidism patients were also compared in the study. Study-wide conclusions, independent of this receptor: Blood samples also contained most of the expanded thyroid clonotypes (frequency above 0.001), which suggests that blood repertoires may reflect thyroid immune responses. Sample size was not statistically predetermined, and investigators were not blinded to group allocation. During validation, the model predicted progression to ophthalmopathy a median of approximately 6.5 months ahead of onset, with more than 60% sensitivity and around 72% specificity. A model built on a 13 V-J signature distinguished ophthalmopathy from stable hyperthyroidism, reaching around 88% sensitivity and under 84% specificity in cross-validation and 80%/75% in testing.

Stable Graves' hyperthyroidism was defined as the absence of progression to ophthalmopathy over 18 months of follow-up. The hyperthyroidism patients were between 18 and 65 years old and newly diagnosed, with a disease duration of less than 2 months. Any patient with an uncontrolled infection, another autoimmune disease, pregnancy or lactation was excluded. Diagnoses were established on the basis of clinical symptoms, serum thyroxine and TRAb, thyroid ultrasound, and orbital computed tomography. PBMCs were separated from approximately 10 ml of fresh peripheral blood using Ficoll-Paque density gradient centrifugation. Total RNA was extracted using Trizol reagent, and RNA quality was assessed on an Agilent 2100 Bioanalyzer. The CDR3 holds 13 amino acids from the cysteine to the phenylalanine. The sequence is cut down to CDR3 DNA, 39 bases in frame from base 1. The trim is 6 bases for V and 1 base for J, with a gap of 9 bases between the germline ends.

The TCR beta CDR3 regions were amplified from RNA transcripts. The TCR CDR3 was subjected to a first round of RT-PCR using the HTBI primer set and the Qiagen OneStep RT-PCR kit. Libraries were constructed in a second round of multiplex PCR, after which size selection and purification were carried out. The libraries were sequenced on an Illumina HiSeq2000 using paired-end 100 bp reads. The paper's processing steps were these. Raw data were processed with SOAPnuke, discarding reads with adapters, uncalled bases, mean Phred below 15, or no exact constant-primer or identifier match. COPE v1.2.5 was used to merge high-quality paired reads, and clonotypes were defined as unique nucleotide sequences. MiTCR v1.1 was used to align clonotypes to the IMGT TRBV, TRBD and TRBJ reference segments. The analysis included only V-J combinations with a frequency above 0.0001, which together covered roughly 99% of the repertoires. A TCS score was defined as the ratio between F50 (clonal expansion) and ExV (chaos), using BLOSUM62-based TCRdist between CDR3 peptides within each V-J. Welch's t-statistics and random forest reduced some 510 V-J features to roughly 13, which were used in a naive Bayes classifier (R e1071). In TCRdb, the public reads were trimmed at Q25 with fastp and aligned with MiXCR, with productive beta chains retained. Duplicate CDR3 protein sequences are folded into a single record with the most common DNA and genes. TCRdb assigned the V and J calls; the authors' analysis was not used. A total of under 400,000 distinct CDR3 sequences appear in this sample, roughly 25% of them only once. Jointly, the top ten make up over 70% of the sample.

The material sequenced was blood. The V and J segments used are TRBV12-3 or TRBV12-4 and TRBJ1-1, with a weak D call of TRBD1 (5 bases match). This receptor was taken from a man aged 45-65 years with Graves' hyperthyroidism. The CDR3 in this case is CASRMTANTEAFF. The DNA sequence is TGTGCCAGCAGGATGACAGCGAACACTGAAGCTTTCTTT.